The rows below give T cell receptor beta chains drawn from one sample of a study of blood T cell repertoires in COVID-19. The method was immunoSEQ multiplex PCR; TCRdb's version includes in-frame clones alone and lacks a portion of them. The table lists about 270,000 clones, about 89% of them singletons. The sequencing sample was made of peripheral blood. The receptors were gathered from a woman between 55 and 75 years old who had recovered from COVID-19. Each CDR3 is given with its conserved first and last residue. A D gene is named only where the DNA matches it firmly. The size field is filled for only some rows; it gives once, few, many or a size class.

j_call d_call clone_size v_call cdr3_nt cdr3_aa
TRBJ2-5 TRBD2 . TRBV4-2 TGTGCCAGCAGCCATTCCATCGGGGCTAGCGGAACCCAGTACTTC CASSHSIGASGTQYF
TRBJ1-4 . . TRBV18 TGTGCCAGCTCAGAGTCCGCAACCCCTAATGAAAAACTGTTTTTT CASSESATPNEKLFF
TRBJ2-7 . . TRBV14 TGTGCCAGCAGCCAAGAACAGGACCCCGCAGGCCTCCTTCTATACGAGCAGTACTTC CASSQEQDPAGLLLYEQYF
TRBJ1-6 . . TRBV18 TGTGCCAGCTCATCCCGGGACATAAAAAATAATTCACCCCTCCACTTT CASSSRDIKNNSPLHF
TRBJ1-2 . once TRBV27 TGTGCCAGCAGCCTAGCTGGGGACTATGGCTACACCTTC CASSLAGDYGYTF
TRBJ1-1 . few TRBV7-9 TGTGCCAGCAGCTTAGGGGCAGGGGAAGCTGAAGCTTTCTTT CASSLGAGEAEAFF
TRBJ2-2 TRBD1 . TRBV5-1 TGCGCCAGCTCCGGGACAGCGAACACCGGGGAGCTGTTTTTT CASSGTANTGELFF
TRBJ2-7 TRBD1 . TRBV27 TGTGCCAGCAGCCCGGGACAGCCCGGGCCCGAGCAGTACTTC CASSPGQPGPEQYF
TRBJ2-7 . . TRBV7-2 TGTGCCAGCAGCTTAGCCGGGAGTTACGAGCAGTACTTC CASSLAGSYEQYF
TRBJ1-5 . . TRBV3-1/TRBV3-2 TGTGCCAGCAGCACAGGGCATAGCAATCAGCCCCAGCATTTT CASSTGHSNQPQHF
TRBJ2-7 . . TRBV7-2 TGTGCCAGCAGCGGACAGTTCTACGAGCAGTACTTC CASSGQFYEQYF
TRBJ1-4 . . TRBV4-2 TGTGCCAGCAGCCAAGAGATTGGAGGGGTCAGAAGAGCAACTAATGAAAAACTGTTTTTT CASSQEIGGVRRATNEKLFF
TRBJ2-3 . . TRBV6-6 TGTGCCCAAGGTGTGAGTGGAGGCATAGATACGCAGTATTTT CAQGVSGGIDTQYF
TRBJ2-3 TRBD2 . TRBV4-1 TGCGCCAGCAGCCAAGTAGCGGGGGCAGCAGATACGCAGTATTTT CASSQVAGAADTQYF
TRBJ2-7 . . TRBV5-1 TGCGCCAGCAGCGTCCGGGAGTCCTACGAGCAGTACTTC CASSVRESYEQYF
TRBJ2-3 . once TRBV3-1/TRBV3-2 TGTGCCAGCAGCCCTCGTACAGATACGCAGTATTTT CASSPRTDTQYF
TRBJ2-7 TRBD2 . TRBV7-9 TGTGCCAGCAGCTATAGCCCTAAAGAGCGGGGGCGTACCTACGAGCAGTACTTC CASSYSPKERGRTYEQYF
TRBJ2-5 TRBD2 few TRBV24-1 TGTGCCACCAGTGATTTAGTTGCGGGGGGACAAGAGACCCAGTACTTC CATSDLVAGGQETQYF
TRBJ2-5 TRBD2 few TRBV5-1 TGCGCCAGCAGATTAATAAGCGGGGGGGCCGAAGAGACCCAGTACTTC CASRLISGGAEETQYF
TRBJ2-7 . . TRBV28 TGTGCCAGCAGTTTGGGGCTCCTTACCTACGAGCAGTACTTC CASSLGLLTYEQYF
TRBJ1-2 TRBD1 . TRBV7-2 TGTGCCAGCAGCTCCCGGGACAGCGGATCACCCTTACATGGCTACACCTTC CASSSRDSGSPLHGYTF
TRBJ1-5 TRBD1 . TRBV19 TGTGCCAGTAGCATACAGGGGATGGCTCAGCCCCAGCATTTT CASSIQGMAQPQHF
TRBJ1-4 TRBD1 . TRBV29-1 TGCAGCGTTGAAGACCCGGACAGGGGGAAGCCTAATGAAAAACTGTTTTTT CSVEDPDRGKPNEKLFF
TRBJ2-1 . few TRBV4-1 TGCGCCAGCAGCCAAGACGATCAGGGGAATGAGCAGTTCTTC CASSQDDQGNEQFF
TRBJ2-3 . . TRBV29-1 TGCAGCTTCCGAGGGGGGGGAGGTGCAGATACGCAGTATTTT CSFRGGGGADTQYF